Below are 16 T cell receptor beta chains sequenced from a single sample in a study of T cell responses to AZD1222 COVID-19 vaccine. Profiling relied on immunoSEQ multiplex PCR, and the TCRdb table lists in-frame clones only, not all of them. The sample contains about 130,000 clones, less than 95% of which appear only once. Sequenced material: peripheral blood, taken on day 0 of MenACWY control vaccination. Receptor source: an adult in good health.

This sequence joins TRBV19 and TRBJ1-2; 9 bases align to TRBD1. This CDR3 region has 13 residues. With 4 bases clipped from V and 8 bases from J, the junction kept 5 bases outside the gene matches. Germline V gives CDR1 LNHDA, CDR2 SQIVND (reference sequence). This CDR3 is CASSTRDREGYTF. The CDR3 DNA sequence: TGTGCCAGTAGTACCCGGGACAGGGAAGGCTACACCTTC. Using reference TRBV19 and TRBJ1-2 for the parts outside the CDR3, the full variable domain is DGGITQSPKYLFRKEGQNVTLSCEQNLNHDAMYWYRQDPGQGLRLIYYSQIVNDFQKGDIAEGYSVSREKKESFPLTVTSAQKNPTAFYLCASSTRDREGYTFGSGTRLTVV.

The chain links TRBV19 to TRBJ1-2, with D tentatively TRBD1 (5 bases). This CDR3 has 14 residues. V shed 7 bases and J shed 0 bases, with 12 bases lying between them. The germline V gene encodes CDR1 LNHDA and CDR2 SQIVND (reference sequence). The CDR3 sequence: CASIRTPSNYGYTF. CDR3 sequence (DNA): TGTGCCAGTATCCGGACACCTTCTAACTATGGCTACACCTTC. Drawing the rest from reference TRBV19 and TRBJ1-2, the complete variable domain is DGGITQSPKYLFRKEGQNVTLSCEQNLNHDAMYWYRQDPGQGLRLIYYSQIVNDFQKGDIAEGYSVSREKKESFPLTVTSAQKNPTAFYLCASIRTPSNYGYTFGSGTRLTVV.

For this clone: A junction boundary mismatches the germline segment, possibly from a read error. V and J are TRBV5-8 and TRBJ1-6; the D gene is possibly TRBD1 (6 bases). Germline CDR1 reads SGHTS; CDR2 reads YDEGEE. The CDR3 loop spans 15 amino acids. The CDR3, as DNA: TGTGCCAGCGGCTTACAGGGTGGTATTAATTCACCCCTCCACTTT. Amino acid sequence: CASGLQGGINSPLHF. Full variable domain (missing parts from reference TRBV5-8 and TRBJ1-6): EAGVTQSPTHLIKTRGQQATLRCSPISGHTSVYWYQQALGLGLQFLLWYDEGEERNRGNFPPRFSGRQFPNYSSELNVNALELEDSALYLCASGLQGGINSPLHFGNGTRLTVT.

V and J are TRBV5-6 and TRBJ1-1; no definite D call. This CDR3 has 13 amino acids. Trimming took off 5 bases at V and 1 base at J, with 9 bases between the two ends. Germline assignment: CDR1 SGHDT and CDR2 YYEEEE. The CDR3 DNA is TGTGCCAGCAGACGGAGAAGGAACACTGAAGCTTTCTTT. This codes for CASRRRRNTEAFF.

The V gene is TRBV27, the J gene TRBJ2-1, with 11 bases aligning to TRBD2. With V trimmed by 2 bases and J by 8 bases, 14 bases remained unmatched. CDR3 length: 18 amino acids. Germline-derived CDR1 and CDR2 are MNHEY and SMNVEV (reference sequence). CDR3 coding DNA: TGTGCCAGCAGTTTAATAGCGGGAGGGCCAATCGCAATCGATGAGCAGTTCTTC. This gives the protein CASSLIAGGPIAIDEQFF.

The chain joins TRBV11-2 to TRBJ1-3, with D unclear. The CDR3 extends over 16 amino acids. V lost 1 base to trimming and J lost 4 bases, with 14 bases between them. Germline V gene data show CDR1 as SGHAT and CDR2 as FQNNGV. CDR3 in DNA: TGTGCCAGCAGCTTAGTGCGGGGAGCGGGCGGAAACACCATATATTTT. Translation gives CASSLVRGAGGNTIYF.

This clone was counted once. V gene TRBV5-4 combines with J gene TRBJ1-6, with unresolved D. Trimming pared 4 bases from V and 6 bases from J, leaving 14 bases between. The V gene's germline CDR1 is SGHNT and CDR2 YYREEE (reference sequence). The CDR3 length is 15 residues. For the CDR3, the DNA is TGTGCCAGCAGCCCGGCCGATCCCTCTAATTCACCCCTCCACTTT. Protein: CASSPADPSNSPLHF.

This chain connects TRBV28 to TRBJ2-7; the D gene is possibly TRBD1 (6 bases). V was clipped by 3 bases and J by 3 bases, with 12 bases between them. In germline, CDR1 is MDHEN, CDR2 SYDVKM. The CDR3 runs to 14 residues. CDR3 coding DNA: TGTGCCAGCAGTTTCTACCACAGGGACTACGAGCAGTACGTC. Translating it yields CASSFYHRDYEQYV.

The table lists this clone with a count of one. The chain links TRBV19 to TRBJ2-3; 10 bases align to TRBD2. CDR1 and CDR2 from the germline V gene are LNHDA and SQIVND (reference sequence). Trimming cost V 6 bases and J 1 base; bases outside gene matches: 4. The CDR3 runs 15 residues. CDR3 DNA sequence: TGTGCCAGTAGCAGCGGGAGGGCGGGCACAGATACGCAGTATTTT. Translated, it gives CASSSGRAGTDTQYF. Drawing the rest from reference TRBV19 and TRBJ2-3, the complete variable domain is DGGITQSPKYLFRKEGQNVTLSCEQNLNHDAMYWYRQDPGQGLRLIYYSQIVNDFQKGDIAEGYSVSREKKESFPLTVTSAQKNPTAFYLCASSSGRAGTDTQYFGPGTRLTVL.

The chain has TRBV11-3 and TRBJ2-1; 8 bases match TRBD1. Germline CDR1 and CDR2: SGHNT and YENEEA. The CDR3 sequence is 13 residues long. J was trimmed by 15 bases and V by 0 bases; bases with no gene match: 7. Here the CDR3 reads CASSLDPRGLLFF. The CDR3 coding sequence is TGTGCCAGCAGCTTAGATCCCAGGGGGCTCTTGTTCTTC.

This clone was detected only once. The rearrangement uses TRBV24-1 and TRBJ2-7; 9 bases agree with TRBD2. Germline V CDR1 and CDR2: KGHDR, SFDVKD. V trimming: 5 bases; J trimming: 2 bases; junction bases outside the gene matches: 6. The CDR3 sequence is 15 residues long. The CDR3 reads CATSGVLAGTYEQYV. For the CDR3, the DNA is TGTGCCACCAGTGGAGTGCTAGCGGGGACCTACGAGCAGTACGTC.

This sequence joins TRBV6-4 and TRBJ2-3; TRBD1 matches at 10 bases. V was clipped by 3 bases and J by 3 bases; unmatched bases: 3. The germline CDR1 and CDR2 sequences are MRHNA and SNTAGT. This CDR3 region has 15 residues. Here the CDR3 reads CASSDGQGGTDTQYF. The CDR3 DNA is TGTGCCAGCAGTGATGGACAGGGGGGAACAGATACGCAGTATTTT.

Written as DNA, the CDR3 is TGCAGCGTCTCCTTGGTGCCGCGCTCTGGAAACACCATATATTTT. Residues: CSVSLVPRSGNTIYF. This sequence joins TRBV29-1 and TRBJ1-3, with D uncertain. The CDR3 runs 15 residues. V gave up 6 bases and J gave up 0 bases, with 15 bases separating them. The germline gives CDR1 SQVTM, CDR2 ANQGSEA.

The chain has TRBV4-1 and TRBJ2-5; weak D call: TRBD2 (5 bases). Trimming left V 9 bases short and J 3 bases short, with 11 bases between. Germline V CDR1 and CDR2: MGHRA, YSYEKL. This CDR3 spans 12 amino acids. The CDR3 DNA reads TGCGCCAGGCGACGGGGTAAAGAGACCCAGTACTTC. Encoded protein: CARRRGKETQYF.

The rearrangement joins TRBV6-2 or TRBV6-3 to TRBJ2-7; 9 bases line up with TRBD1. V was pared by 7 bases and J by 2 bases, with 9 bases of the junction left unmatched. Germline-derived CDR1 and CDR2 are MNHEY and SVGEGT. The CDR3 extends over 15 amino acids. The CDR3: CASNPGTGSPYEQYV. The CDR3 region has the DNA TGTGCCAGCAACCCGGGGACAGGGAGTCCCTACGAGCAGTACGTC.

This clone has more than one count but fewer than ten. The V call is TRBV10-2, the J call TRBJ1-6, with D maybe TRBD1 (6 bases). The CDR3 covers 16 residues. Trimming cost V 3 bases and J 5 bases, with 14 bases left between them. In germline, CDR1 is WSHSY, CDR2 SAAADI. In nucleotides, the CDR3 is TGCGCCAGCAGTGAAGGCAGGGGCACCGATAATTCACCCCTCCACTTT. Translation gives CASSEGRGTDNSPLHF.